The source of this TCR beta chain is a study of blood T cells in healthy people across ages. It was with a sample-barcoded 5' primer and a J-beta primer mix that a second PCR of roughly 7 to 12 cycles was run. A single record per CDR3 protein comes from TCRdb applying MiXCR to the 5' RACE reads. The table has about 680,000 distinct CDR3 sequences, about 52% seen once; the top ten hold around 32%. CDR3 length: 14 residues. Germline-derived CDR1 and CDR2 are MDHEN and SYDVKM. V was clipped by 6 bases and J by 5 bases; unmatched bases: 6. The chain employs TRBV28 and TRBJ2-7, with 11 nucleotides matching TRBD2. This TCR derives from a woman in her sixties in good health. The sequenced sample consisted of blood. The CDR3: CASRTSGTSDEQYF. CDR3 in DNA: TGTGCCAGCAGGACTAGCGGGACGAGCGACGAGCAGTACTTC.